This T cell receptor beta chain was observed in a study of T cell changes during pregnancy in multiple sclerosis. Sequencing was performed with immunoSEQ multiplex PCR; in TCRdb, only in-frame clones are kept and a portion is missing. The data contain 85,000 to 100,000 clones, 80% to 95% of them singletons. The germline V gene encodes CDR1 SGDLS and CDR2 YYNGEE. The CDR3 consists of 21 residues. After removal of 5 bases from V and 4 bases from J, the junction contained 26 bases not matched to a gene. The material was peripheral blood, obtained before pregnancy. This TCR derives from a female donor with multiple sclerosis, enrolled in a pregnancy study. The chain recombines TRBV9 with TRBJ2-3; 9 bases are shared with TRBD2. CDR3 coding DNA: TGTGCCAGCAGTTTGGGCTTTGAGGCTAGCGGGGCCAATGTCCCCCCAGATACGCAGTATTTT. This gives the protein CASSLGFEASGANVPPDTQYF. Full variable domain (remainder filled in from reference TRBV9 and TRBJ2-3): DSGVTQTPKHLITATGQRVTLRCSPRSGDLSVYWYQQSLDQGLQFLIQYYNGEERAKGNILERFSAQQFPDLHSELNLSSLELGDSALYFCASSLGFEASGANVPPDTQYFGPGTRLTVL.